This passage covers 8 T cell receptor beta chains from one sample sequenced in a study of T cell responses to AZD1222 COVID-19 vaccine. Assay used: immunoSEQ multiplex PCR; TCRdb lists only in-frame clones, some missing. This table holds 110,000 to 150,000 clones, 89% found once. The sample was peripheral blood, taken on day 0 of AZD1222 vaccination. Receptor source: an adult in good health.

The rearrangement uses TRBV4-2 and TRBJ2-1; D may correspond to TRBD1 or TRBD2 (5 bases each). Germline V gene lookup returns CDR1 LGHNA and CDR2 YNFKEQ. V was clipped by 1 base and J by 0 bases, with 13 bases between them. The CDR3 contains 17 residues. The CDR3 DNA reads TGTGCCAGCAGCCAAGTTTCGGGGCGATTCTCCTACAATGAGCAGTTCTTC. It yields the protein CASSQVSGRFSYNEQFF.

The CDR3 reads CASSLGPLTDTQYF. The DNA for the CDR3 is TGCGCCAGCAGCTTGGGCCCCCTCACAGATACGCAGTATTTT. The genes are TRBV5-1 and TRBJ2-3; D gene unclear. V lost 0 bases and J 2 bases, leaving 7 bases between the germline ends. CDR1 is SGHRS and CDR2 is YFSETQ in the germline V gene. The CDR3 is 14 residues long.

The V call is TRBV7-2, the J call TRBJ1-2; no definite D call. Trimming cost V 2 bases and J 1 base, with 8 bases left between them. Germline CDR1 reads SGHTA; CDR2 reads FQGNSA. The CDR3 contains 14 residues. The DNA for the CDR3 is TGTGCCAGCAGCTTAACACCCCTTAACTATGGCTACACCTTC. Translation: CASSLTPLNYGYTF.

J is TRBJ2-1 and V is TRBV6-5; 11 nucleotides line up with TRBD2. CDR1 and CDR2 (germline): MNHEY, SVGAGI. The CDR3 consists of 15 residues. With 8 bases clipped from V and 5 bases from J, the junction kept 8 bases outside the gene matches. Here the CDR3 DNA reads TGTGCCAGCCGGAGACTAGCGGGATTACACAATGAGCAGTTCTTC. It translates to CASRRLAGLHNEQFF.

The CDR3 DNA reads TGTGCCAGCAGCCAAGTTCCGGGAGGCTCCTACGAGCAGTACTTC. It codes for CASSQVPGGSYEQYF. The chain has TRBV3-1 (or the pseudogene TRBV3-2) and TRBJ2-7; 7 positions match TRBD2. V lost 1 base to trimming and J lost 0 bases; unmatched junction nucleotides: 3. The germline gives CDR1 LGHDT, CDR2 YNNKEL (reference sequence). This CDR3 is 15 amino acids long.

The chain is built from TRBV3-1 (or the pseudogene TRBV3-2) and TRBJ2-3, with TRBD1 identical over 7 bases. The CDR3 spans 15 residues. Unmatched junction bases numbered 7, after V lost 5 bases and J lost 2 bases. The germline CDR1 and CDR2 sequences are LGHDT and YNNKEL (reference sequence). The CDR3 region has the DNA TGTGCCAGCAGCGCAACAGGGGCCGTCACAGATACGCAGTATTTT. Residues: CASSATGAVTDTQYF.

This clone was counted only a few times. The CDR3 loop reads CASSFQGGGSNQPQHF. DNA for the CDR3: TGTGCCAGCAGCTTCCAGGGTGGTGGGAGCAATCAGCCCCAGCATTTT. V gene TRBV7-2 combines with J gene TRBJ1-5; possibly TRBD1 for D (5 bases). This CDR3 is 16 amino acids long. CDR1 is SGHTA and CDR2 is FQGNSA in the germline V gene. The V and J ends lost 3 bases and 1 base respectively, with 13 bases between them.

The chain is built from TRBV7-9 and TRBJ1-1; D may be TRBD1 (5 bases). V dropped 5 bases and J dropped 4 bases, with 20 bases sitting between them. The V gene's germline CDR1 is SEHNR and CDR2 FQNEAQ (reference sequence). The CDR3 has 16 amino acids. The CDR3 sequence: CASSNKGRQGVTEAFF. CDR3 DNA sequence: TGTGCCAGCAGCAACAAGGGGAGGCAAGGGGTCACTGAAGCTTTCTTT.